This T cell receptor (beta chain) is from a study of OX40 agonist ivuxolimab in advanced cancers. Study in general: Patients with hepatocellular carcinoma, melanoma, renal cell or head and neck cancer made up the dose-escalation patients. Antecedent anti-PD-1, anti-PD-L1 or anti-CTLA-4 therapy was permissible, with around 41% having received some.

The study's findings and limits: Within 6 weeks, CD4+ and CD8+ blood T cells expanded clonally at 0.1 to 3.0 mg/kg.

In the case of this clone: Its antigen remains unknown.

Germline loops: CDR1 SGHTA, CDR2 FQGNSA. There are 15 residues in the CDR3. V was clipped by 2 bases and J by 0 bases, with 10 bases between them. Some clones are missing from TCRdb's copy, which holds only in-frame ones; the method was immunoSEQ multiplex PCR. Found here are 98,000 or so clones, roughly 95% of them singletons; the top ten hold 0.15% to 0.2%. Here the sequenced sample was CD4+ or CD8+ T cells sorted from blood, taken in a trial of the OX40 agonist ivuxolimab. This sequence was found in an adult with an advanced solid tumor such as melanoma, head and neck, liver or kidney cancer. The V gene is TRBV7-2, the J gene TRBJ1-1; no firm D call. CDR3 residues: CASSLFGSLNTEAFF. The CDR3 region has the DNA TGTGCCAGCAGCTTATTCGGTAGCCTGAACACTGAAGCTTTCTTT.